This entry is about one T cell receptor beta chain. CDR3 length equals 13 residues. Per the germline V gene, CDR1 is DFQATT and CDR2 is SNEGSKA (reference sequence). Trimming removed 4 bases at V and 1 base at J, with 10 bases between. These data belong to a study of T cells after yellow fever vaccination. TCRdb called the 5' RACE reads again in MiXCR, with one record for every CDR3 protein. The sample contains roughly 500,000 distinct CDR3 sequences, less than 20% of which appear only once. This chain connects TRBV20-1 to TRBJ2-5; no definite D call. The sequence derives from a man aged 30 to 39 who received the YFV17D yellow fever vaccine. Sample: PBMCs, taken 15 days after the yellow fever booster vaccination. Here the CDR3 reads CSANIHPQETQYF. CDR3 in DNA: TGCAGTGCTAATATACATCCCCAAGAGACCCAGTACTTC.